A single sample gave rise to the 22 T cell receptor beta chains below, sequenced in a study of a mutant IDH1 vaccine in newly diagnosed glioma. Their recognized antigens are unknown. Sample time point: week 11, during vaccination. In every dose of vaccine, 300 ug of mutant IDH1 20-mer peptide was given alongside topical imiquimod. Measured with immunoSEQ multiplex PCR; TCRdb has only the in-frame clones, and not every one. This table has some 60,000 clones, under 85% appearing once. The sample consisted of PBMCs, taken from a glioma patient whose treatment included an IDH1 peptide vaccine. These TCRs come from a man aged 25-40 years with glioma.

The chain recombines TRBV20-1 with TRBJ1-1; D unclear. V was clipped by 5 bases and J by 11 bases, with 15 bases between them. The CDR3 contains 11 residues. The germline gives CDR1 DFQATT, CDR2 SNEGSKA (reference sequence). This chain's CDR3 is CSAYTLQGAFF. CDR3 in DNA: TGCAGTGCTTACACCCTTCAAGGGGCTTTCTTT.

The chain combines TRBV7-2 with TRBJ2-1, with D maybe TRBD2 (6 bases). The germline V and J ends were trimmed by 6 bases and 2 bases, with 8 bases remaining between them. Germline-derived CDR1 and CDR2 are SGHTA and FQGNSA. The CDR3 totals 13 residues. CDR3 region: CASSGGAYNEQFF. The DNA for the CDR3 is TGTGCCAGCAGTGGCGGGGCCTACAATGAGCAGTTCTTC.

The V and J genes are TRBV27 and TRBJ2-1, with 8 bases fitting TRBD2. The germline gives CDR1 MNHEY, CDR2 SMNVEV (reference sequence). V was clipped by 4 bases and J by 9 bases; unmatched bases: 5. The CDR3 has 13 amino acids. CDR3 DNA sequence: TGTGCCAGCAGTTACGGGAGGGAAGCTGAGCAGTTCTTC. Translation gives CASSYGREAEQFF.

This chain links TRBV4-3 with TRBJ2-5, with 12 bases fitting TRBD2. Germline V gene lookup returns CDR1 LGHNA and CDR2 YSLEER. The CDR3 totals 16 residues. V was pared by 1 base and J by 5 bases, with 5 bases of the junction left unmatched. CDR3 protein: CASSQGLAGAGETQYF. CDR3 DNA: TGCGCCAGCAGCCAAGGACTAGCGGGGGCAGGGGAGACCCAGTACTTC.

This clone was recorded once. This chain links TRBV10-3 with TRBJ2-5; 8 positions match TRBD1. The CDR3 has 14 residues. V shed 6 bases and J 4 bases; nucleotides not matched to a gene: 7. Germline CDR1 reads ENHRY; CDR2 reads SYGVKD. The CDR3 protein is CAIRGTGIGETQYF. The CDR3 DNA follows: TGTGCCATCAGGGGGACAGGAATCGGAGAGACCCAGTACTTC.

The sample holds one count of this clone. V and J are TRBV5-1 and TRBJ2-2; a weak D match, TRBD1 (7 bases). Germline V gene sequence: CDR1 SGHRS, CDR2 YFSETQ. The CDR3 has 18 residues. Trimming took off 2 bases at V and 2 bases at J, with 19 bases between the two ends. Here the CDR3 DNA reads TGCGCCAGCAGCTTACGGATTCAGGGGGGACTCAACACCGGGGAGCTGTTTTTT. It codes for CASSLRIQGGLNTGELFF.

The CDR3 reads CASSPVRGIEDGNTIYF. CDR3 DNA: TGCGCCAGCAGCCCAGTACGGGGGATCGAAGATGGAAACACCATATATTTT. The chain joins TRBV4-1 to TRBJ1-3; the D gene is possibly TRBD1 (5 bases). The germline V gene encodes CDR1 MGHRA and CDR2 YSYEKL. This CDR3 contains 17 residues. Deletions cut 4 bases from V and 3 bases from J, with 19 bases between.

The V gene is TRBV28, the J gene TRBJ1-6; D is perhaps TRBD1 (5 bases). V was clipped by 2 bases and J by 7 bases, with 12 bases between them. Per the germline V gene, CDR1 is MDHEN and CDR2 is SYDVKM. CDR3 length: 15 residues. The CDR3 here is CASSLRAGRNSPLHF. Here the CDR3 DNA reads TGTGCCAGCAGTTTAAGGGCAGGGAGAAATTCACCCCTCCACTTT. The whole variable domain, remainder taken from reference TRBV28 and TRBJ1-6, is DVKVTQSSRYLVKRTGEKVFLECVQDMDHENMFWYRQDPGLGLRLIYFSYDVKMKEKGDIPEGYSVSREKKERFSLILESASTNQTSMYLCASSLRAGRNSPLHFGNGTRLTVT.

The rearrangement links TRBV6-6 to TRBJ1-1; TRBD1 is a possible D gene (5 bases). CDR1 is MNHNY and CDR2 is SVGAGI in the germline V gene (reference sequence). V was cut by 4 bases and J by 1 base, with 13 bases left in between. The length of the CDR3 is 15 residues. CDR3 loop: CASSFLGTENTEAFF. CDR3 in DNA: TGTGCCAGCAGTTTCCTCGGGACGGAGAACACTGAAGCTTTCTTT.

This sequence joins TRBV6-4 and TRBJ2-2; 9 nucleotides match TRBD2. CDR1 and CDR2 from the germline V gene are MRHNA and SNTAGT. After removal of 3 bases from V and 6 bases from J, the junction contained 8 bases not matched to a gene. CDR3 length equals 16 residues. CDR3 nucleotides: TGTGCCAGCAGTGAAAGACGCGGGAGGGGCCCCGGGGAGCTGTTTTTT. Translating gives CASSERRGRGPGELFF.

The gene calls are TRBV19 and TRBJ1-1; tentatively, D is TRBD1 (5 bases). The CDR3 contains 13 residues. Trimming pared 6 bases from V and 6 bases from J, leaving 14 bases between. Germline V gives CDR1 LNHDA, CDR2 SQIVND (reference sequence). The CDR3 is CASSSTRDAEAFF. The CDR3 DNA reads TGTGCCAGTAGCTCCACCCGGGACGCTGAAGCTTTCTTT. Based on the CDR3 plus reference TRBV19 and TRBJ1-1, the full variable domain is DGGITQSPKYLFRKEGQNVTLSCEQNLNHDAMYWYRQDPGQGLRLIYYSQIVNDFQKGDIAEGYSVSREKKESFPLTVTSAQKNPTAFYLCASSSTRDAEAFFGQGTRLTVV.

J is TRBJ1-3 and V is TRBV28; D gene uncertain. V was trimmed by 5 bases and J by 3 bases, leaving 17 bases between them. The CDR3 covers 16 residues. Germline CDR1 and CDR2: MDHEN and SYDVKM. This CDR3 is CASSPKGRELGNTIYF. CDR3 bases: TGTGCCAGCAGTCCCAAAGGCAGAGAGCTTGGAAACACCATATATTTT.

The chain links TRBV2 to TRBJ2-2, with TRBD1 identical over 11 bases. Trimming removed 4 bases from V and 7 bases from J; junction bases left unmatched: 2. The CDR3 length is 14 residues. Looked up from germline, CDR1 is SNHLY and CDR2 is FYNNEI. CDR3 protein: CASSGTGGYGELFF. The DNA for the CDR3 is TGTGCCAGCAGTGGGACAGGGGGCTACGGGGAGCTGTTTTTT.

The V call is TRBV30, the J call TRBJ2-6; D is unresolved. The germline CDR1 and CDR2 sequences are GTSNPN and SVGIG (reference sequence). V was clipped by 3 bases and J by 4 bases, with 7 bases between them. This CDR3 spans 13 amino acids. CDR3 amino acids: CAWSKAGANVLTF. CDR3 coding DNA: TGTGCCTGGAGCAAAGCAGGGGCCAACGTCCTGACTTTC.

The V and J genes are TRBV4-2 and TRBJ2-3, with 12 bases matching TRBD2. This CDR3 comprises 18 residues. In germline, CDR1 is LGHNA, CDR2 YNFKEQ. The V and J ends lost 4 bases and 6 bases, in that order; junction bases with no gene match: 14. This CDR3 is CASSRGLAGIRLEDTQYF. DNA of the CDR3: TGTGCCAGCAGCCGAGGACTAGCGGGAATCAGGTTGGAGGATACGCAGTATTTT.

In this sample, this clone turned up a few times. The CDR3 spells CASSPVGLTYEQYF. The DNA for the CDR3 is TGTGCCAGCAGCCCCGTGGGATTAACCTACGAGCAGTACTTC. This chain links TRBV11-2 with TRBJ2-7; D ambiguous. Germline values: CDR1 SGHAT, CDR2 FQNNGV. V was clipped by 5 bases and J by 2 bases, with 13 bases between them. This CDR3 spans 14 amino acids.

The V gene is TRBV9, the J gene TRBJ1-1; 7 bases agree with TRBD1. This CDR3 region has 14 residues. Germline V gene data show CDR1 as SGDLS and CDR2 as YYNGEE. The J segment lost 11 bases and the V segment lost 0 bases, leaving 10 bases of the junction unmatched. The CDR3 DNA reads TGTGCCAGCAGCGTAGCAAGGGGGCGAGGCAGGGCTTTCTTT. This encodes CASSVARGRGRAFF. Combining the CDR3 with reference TRBV9 and TRBJ1-1 gives the whole variable domain DSGVTQTPKHLITATGQRVTLRCSPRSGDLSVYWYQQSLDQGLQFLIQYYNGEERAKGNILERFSAQQFPDLHSELNLSSLELGDSALYFCASSVARGRGRAFFGQGTRLTVV.

This clone was counted a few times. This sample also contains other DNA sequences that code for the same CDR3. The chain has TRBV18 and TRBJ1-1; D gene unclear. V lost 2 bases to trimming and J lost 4 bases, with 17 bases between them. The CDR3 runs to 16 residues. The germline gives CDR1 KGHSH, CDR2 LQKENI. This CDR3 is CASSPNPVGSGTEAFF. CDR3 nucleotide sequence: TGTGCCAGCTCACCAAACCCTGTGGGGTCGGGCACTGAAGCTTTCTTT.

The V gene is TRBV27, the J gene TRBJ1-6; the match to TRBD1 covers 10 bases. The length of the CDR3 is 18 residues. V dropped 5 bases and J dropped 2; count of bases not matched to a gene: 9. The V gene's germline CDR1 is MNHEY and CDR2 SMNVEV (reference sequence). In nucleotides, the CDR3 is TGTGCCAGCAGTGTTGGGACAGGGGCCTTAACCTATAATTCACCCCTCCACTTT. Encoded protein: CASSVGTGALTYNSPLHF.

The CDR3 sequence: CASTSSGGRPYEQYF. The CDR3 DNA follows: TGTGCCAGCACCTCGTCCGGAGGGCGACCCTACGAGCAGTACTTC. This chain links TRBV6-1 with TRBJ2-7, with D perhaps TRBD2 (6 bases). V lost 7 bases, J lost 2 bases, and 18 bases lay in between. The germline V gene has CDR1 MNHNS and CDR2 SASEGT. This CDR3 spans 15 amino acids.

To note about this clone: A read error may produce the germline difference seen at one junction end. V is TRBV27 and J is TRBJ1-1; D ambiguous. Germline values: CDR1 MNHEY, CDR2 SMNVEV (reference sequence). This CDR3 has 13 residues. CDR3 nucleotide sequence: TGTGCCAGCGGAATCGTAGGGAACCCTGAAGCTTTCTTT. It codes for CASGIVGNPEAFF.

Concerning this clone: Sequence at one end of the junction differs from germline and may be a read error. This chain connects TRBV5-1 to TRBJ2-7, with D possibly being TRBD1 or TRBD2 (7 bases each). CDR1 and CDR2 from the germline V gene are SGHRS and YFSETQ. The CDR3 contains 15 residues. CDR3 in DNA: TGCGCCCGCAGGGGGGGGGCCCTTTCCCACTACGAGCAGTACTTC. It yields the protein CARRGGALSHYEQYF.